This T cell receptor (beta chain) derives from a study of beta chain features in type 1 diabetes. Study-wide findings and caveats: A pattern of fewer insertions and more deletions at VDJ junctions was seen in type 1 diabetes patients. TCRB CDR3s from Type 1 diabetes patients were moderately but significantly shorter in all four CD4+ subsets.

This clone was observed a few times. Its antigen is still unknown. Reverse transcription of all isolated RNA meant that expressed TCRB transcripts were sequenced. Only in-frame clones appear in the TCRdb table, and some are missing; sequencing was by immunoSEQ multiplex PCR. The data show around 200,000 clones, less than 15% seen once. Every donor had blood drawn once into heparin, around 120 mL on average. Sequencing was performed on central memory CD4+ T cells from blood. The TCR originated in a woman between 18 and 29 years old in good health.

The chain's CDR3 is CASSEYVAGSGELFF. In DNA form, the CDR3 reads TGTGCCAGCAGTGAATATGTTGCAGGATCCGGGGAGCTGTTTTTT. The chain has TRBV25-1 and TRBJ2-2; D gene uncertain. Germline loops: CDR1 MGHDK, CDR2 SYGVNS. V lost 0 bases and J 6 bases, leaving 11 bases between the germline ends. The CDR3 is 15 residues long.